The 21 T cell receptor beta chains in this list originate from one sample, sequenced in a study of lymphopenia after photon versus proton radiotherapy. Some clones are missing from TCRdb's copy, which holds only in-frame ones; the method was immunoSEQ multiplex PCR. This table holds roughly 45,000 clones, approximately 85% found once. Sequenced material: peripheral blood, taken from a patient treated with photon-based radiotherapy. The receptors were sampled from a man in his forties or fifties with gastric cancer.

This clone was counted a few times. The CDR3 is CASSLQQGAPFYEQYF. In nucleotides, the CDR3 is TGTGCCAGCAGTCTGCAACAGGGCGCTCCTTTCTACGAGCAGTACTTC. This sequence joins TRBV7-6 and TRBJ2-7, with TRBD1 as a possible D gene (6 bases). The CDR3 loop spans 16 amino acids. V shed 6 bases and J shed 3 bases, with 21 bases lying between them. Germline V CDR1 and CDR2: SGHVS, FNYEAQ.

This clone was detected a few times. J is TRBJ1-5 and V is TRBV30; D is perhaps TRBD1 (5 bases). Trimming stripped 5 bases from V and 4 bases from J, with 12 bases between. CDR1 and CDR2 from the germline V gene are GTSNPN and SVGIG (reference sequence). The CDR3 covers 13 residues. The CDR3 region is CAWGTQGNQPQHF. CDR3 bases: TGTGCCTGGGGCACCCAGGGAAATCAGCCCCAGCATTTT.

This clone was observed a single time. The CDR3 DNA sequence: TGTGCCACCAGCGACCCACAGGGGGCAAGTACTGAAGCTTTCTTT. Translation gives CATSDPQGASTEAFF. The chain uses TRBV15 and TRBJ1-1; 9 bases match TRBD1. Germline V gene lookup returns CDR1 LNHNV and CDR2 YYDKDF (reference sequence). The CDR3 has 15 amino acids. V dropped 5 bases and J dropped 5; count of bases not matched to a gene: 9. Combining the CDR3 with reference TRBV15 and TRBJ1-1 gives the whole variable domain DAMVIQNPRYQVTQFGKPVTLSCSQTLNHNVMYWYQQKSSQAPKLLFHYYDKDFNNEADTPDNFQSRRPNTSFCFLDIRSPGLGDTAMYLCATSDPQGASTEAFFGQGTRLTVV.

The CDR3 loop reads CASSQGPLYEQYF. The CDR3 region has the DNA TGCGCCAGCAGCCAAGGTCCGTTATACGAGCAGTACTTC. This sequence joins TRBV4-1 and TRBJ2-7; D not certain. The ends were cut back, 1 base at V and 4 bases at J, with 8 bases in the middle. Germline CDR1 is MGHRA and CDR2 is YSYEKL. CDR3 length: 13 amino acids.

The CDR3 spells CASSTGGGDTQYF. The DNA of the CDR3 is TGTGCCAGTAGTACCGGGGGCGGGGATACGCAGTATTTT. This rearrangement joins TRBV19 to TRBJ2-3; D tentatively fits TRBD1 or TRBD2 (6 bases each). The CDR3 is 13 amino acids. From germline, CDR1 is LNHDA and CDR2 SQIVND (reference sequence). V was clipped by 4 bases and J by 6 bases, with 11 bases between them.

This clone was counted between two and nine times. CDR3 DNA sequence: TGTGCCAGCAACAATGGGGGGGGAACTAGCACAGATACGCAGTATTTT. Its translation is CASNNGGGTSTDTQYF. V gene TRBV4-2 combines with J gene TRBJ2-3, with 7 nucleotides matching TRBD2. With 7 bases clipped from V and 0 bases from J, the junction kept 10 bases outside the gene matches. CDR3 length equals 16 residues. Germline V lookup: CDR1 LGHNA, CDR2 YNFKEQ.

The DNA for the CDR3 is TGTGCCAGTAGTATAGATGGAGGGGGTGGTGAAGCTTTCTTT. This encodes CASSIDGGGGEAFF. This sequence joins TRBV19 and TRBJ1-1, with D maybe TRBD1 (6 bases). Trimming removed 0 bases from V and 7 bases from J, with 12 bases in between. This CDR3 has 14 residues. Germline CDR1 is LNHDA and CDR2 is SQIVND (reference sequence).

V and J are TRBV9 and TRBJ2-1, with D tentatively TRBD1 (6 bases). Germline V CDR1 and CDR2: SGDLS, YYNGEE. The CDR3 contains 16 residues. Trimming cost V 4 bases and J 0 bases, with 14 bases left between them. The CDR3 sequence: CASSLGQGSSYNEQFF. The CDR3 region has the DNA TGTGCCAGCAGCCTCGGCCAGGGGAGCTCCTACAATGAGCAGTTCTTC.

This clone was detected once. The chain uses TRBV2 and TRBJ2-2; D is undetermined. V lost 8 bases and J lost 6, with 10 bases in between. Germline-derived CDR1 and CDR2 are SNHLY and FYNNEI. The CDR3 runs 12 residues. Written as DNA, the CDR3 is TGTGCCAGCGTGAACAGCCCCGGGGAGCTGTTTTTT. Translating it yields CASVNSPGELFF.

The rearrangement joins TRBV7-6 to TRBJ2-1, with D maybe TRBD2 (6 bases). The germline gives CDR1 SGHVS, CDR2 FNYEAQ. The V end lost 0 bases, the J end lost 9 bases, and 9 bases lay between the germline ends. The CDR3 is 13 residues long. This CDR3 reads CASSLAEGTEQFF. For the CDR3, the DNA is TGTGCCAGCAGCTTAGCGGAGGGAACTGAGCAGTTCTTC.

This clone was recorded once. The genes are TRBV4-2 and TRBJ1-2; D unresolved. The length of the CDR3 is 13 residues. V was clipped by 0 bases and J by 4 bases, with 6 bases between them. Germline assignment: CDR1 LGHNA and CDR2 YNFKEQ. The CDR3 sequence: CASSQEGPYGYTF. The DNA for the CDR3 is TGTGCCAGCAGCCAAGAGGGTCCCTATGGCTACACCTTC.

The chain has TRBV11-3 and TRBJ2-5; 11 bases are a match to TRBD2. Trimming cost V 5 bases and J 5 bases; bases outside gene matches: 7. The CDR3 has 15 amino acids. Germline CDR1 reads SGHNT; CDR2 reads YENEEA. CDR3 in amino acids: CASSPSGGPGETQYF. For the CDR3, the DNA is TGTGCCAGCAGCCCTAGCGGGGGGCCAGGGGAGACCCAGTACTTC.

V and J are TRBV7-9 and TRBJ2-5; 13 nucleotides align to TRBD2. Trimming took 3 bases from V and 2 from J; bases not matched to a gene: 6. The CDR3 is 17 residues long. The V gene's germline CDR1 is SEHNR and CDR2 FQNEAQ (reference sequence). The CDR3 DNA reads as TGTGCCAGCAGCTTCATGCGGACTAGCGGGGGTCAAGAGACCCAGTACTTC. Its protein product is CASSFMRTSGGQETQYF. Drawing the rest from reference TRBV7-9 and TRBJ2-5, the complete variable domain is DTGVSQNPRHKITKRGQNVTFRCDPISEHNRLYWYRQTLGQGPEFLTYFQNEAQLEKSRLLSDRFSAERPKGSFSTLEIQRTEQGDSAMYLCASSFMRTSGGQETQYFGPGTRLLVL.

The CDR3 is CASSHGGRPTNEKLFF. As DNA, the CDR3 is TGTGCCAGCAGCCACGGGGGTAGACCAACTAATGAAAAACTGTTTTTT. The V and J genes are TRBV27 and TRBJ1-4; D is perhaps TRBD1 (5 bases). Germline loops: CDR1 MNHEY, CDR2 SMNVEV (reference sequence). V was clipped by 6 bases and J by 0 bases, with 14 bases between them. This CDR3 comprises 16 residues.

This clone was counted a few times. For the CDR3, the DNA is TGCGCCAGCAGTGTTGAGAATGATTCACCCCTCCACTTT. It specifies CASSVENDSPLHF. The chain recombines TRBV5-1 with TRBJ1-6; the D is unclear. Trimming left V 5 bases short and J 8 bases short, with 11 bases between. CDR1 is SGHRS and CDR2 is YFSETQ in the germline V gene. There are 13 residues in the CDR3.

This chain links TRBV4-3 with TRBJ2-2, with unresolved D. Trimming removed 6 bases at V and 3 bases at J, with 8 bases between. Germline V gene data show CDR1 as LGHNA and CDR2 as YSLEER. The CDR3 has 13 residues. The CDR3 sequence: CASSLVDTGELFF. The CDR3 region has the DNA TGCGCCAGCAGTCTGGTGGACACCGGGGAGCTGTTTTTT.

The CDR3 DNA follows: TGTGCCAGCACCCTAGGGGGAAGGTATGGCTACACCTTC. It encodes CASTLGGRYGYTF. The chain combines TRBV5-4 with TRBJ1-2, with D maybe TRBD1 (6 bases). CDR1 and CDR2 (germline): SGHNT, YYREEE (reference sequence). Deletions cut 6 bases from V and 5 bases from J, with 14 bases between. The CDR3 length is 13 residues.

The genes are TRBV2 and TRBJ1-4; TRBD1 might be the D (5 bases). CDR3 length: 11 residues. Germline-derived CDR1 and CDR2 are SNHLY and FYNNEI. The germline V and J ends were trimmed by 8 bases and 6 bases, with 7 bases remaining between them. CDR3 region: CASGGYEKLFF. CDR3 nucleotides: TGTGCCAGCGGGGGGTATGAAAAACTGTTTTTT.

The chain has TRBV11-1 and TRBJ2-3, with D perhaps matching TRBD2 (5 bases). Germline V gives CDR1 SGHAT, CDR2 FQDESV (reference sequence). The germline V and J ends were trimmed by 5 bases and 4 bases, with 10 bases remaining between them. The CDR3 loop spans 13 amino acids. The CDR3 nucleotides are TGTGCCAGCAGCGGGCGGGTGGCAGATACGCAGTATTTT. It codes for CASSGRVADTQYF. The full variable domain, rest sourced from reference TRBV11-1 and TRBJ2-3, is EAEVAQSPRYKITEKSQAVAFWCDPISGHATLYWYRQILGQGPELLVQFQDESVVDDSQLPKDRFSAERLKGVDSTLKIQPAELGDSAMYLCASSGRVADTQYFGPGTRLTVL.

V usage is TRBV28 and J usage is TRBJ2-7, with TRBD1 identical over 7 bases. Trimming removed 8 bases from V and 2 bases from J; junction bases left unmatched: 6. The germline CDR1 and CDR2 sequences are MDHEN and SYDVKM. CDR3 length: 13 residues. CDR3 region: CASLGTVTYEQYF. DNA for the CDR3: TGTGCCAGCTTGGGGACAGTCACCTACGAGCAGTACTTC.

V gene TRBV5-1 combines with J gene TRBJ2-3, with 8 bases that match TRBD1. V was pared by 4 bases and J by 1 base, with 5 bases of the junction left unmatched. The CDR3 is made up of 15 amino acids. Germline V lookup: CDR1 SGHRS, CDR2 YFSETQ. DNA of the CDR3: TGCGCCAGCAGCCTAAGGGGACAGGGCACAGATACGCAGTATTTT. Encoded protein: CASSLRGQGTDTQYF.